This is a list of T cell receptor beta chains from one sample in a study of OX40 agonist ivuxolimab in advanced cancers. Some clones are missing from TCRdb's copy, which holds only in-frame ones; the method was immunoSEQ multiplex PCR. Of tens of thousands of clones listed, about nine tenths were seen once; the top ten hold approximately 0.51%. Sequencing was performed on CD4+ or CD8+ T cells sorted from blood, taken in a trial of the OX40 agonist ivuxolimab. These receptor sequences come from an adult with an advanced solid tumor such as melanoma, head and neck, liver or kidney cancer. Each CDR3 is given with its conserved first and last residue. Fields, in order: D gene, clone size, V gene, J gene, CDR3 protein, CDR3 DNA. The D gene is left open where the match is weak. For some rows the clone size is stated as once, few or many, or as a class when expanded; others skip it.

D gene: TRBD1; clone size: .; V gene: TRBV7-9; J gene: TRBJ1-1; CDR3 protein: CASNQGENTEAFF; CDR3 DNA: TGTGCCAGCAACCAGGGGGAGAACACTGAAGCTTTCTTT
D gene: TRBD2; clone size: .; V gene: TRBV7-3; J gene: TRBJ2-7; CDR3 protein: CASSLQASGMYEQYF; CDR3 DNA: TGTGCCAGCAGCTTACAGGCTAGCGGGATGTACGAGCAGTACTTC
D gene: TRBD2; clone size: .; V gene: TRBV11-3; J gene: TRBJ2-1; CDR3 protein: CASSPLAGPYNEQFF; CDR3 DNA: TGTGCCAGCAGCCCTTTAGCGGGACCCTACAATGAGCAGTTCTTC
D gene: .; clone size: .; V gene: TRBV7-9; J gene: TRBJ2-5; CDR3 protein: CASVKGWTEQETQYF; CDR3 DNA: TGTGCCAGCGTAAAAGGTTGGACAGAACAAGAGACCCAGTACTTC
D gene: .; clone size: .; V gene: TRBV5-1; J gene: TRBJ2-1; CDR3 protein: CASSLELAAYNEQFF; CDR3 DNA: TGCGCCAGCAGCTTGGAGTTAGCGGCTTACAATGAGCAGTTCTTC
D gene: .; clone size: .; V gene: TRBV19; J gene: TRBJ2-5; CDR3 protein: CASSYGPGRGQETQYF; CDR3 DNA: TGTGCCAGTAGTTACGGCCCGGGCAGGGGTCAAGAGACCCAGTACTTC
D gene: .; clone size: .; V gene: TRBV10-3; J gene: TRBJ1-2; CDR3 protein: CAISAARQGIPYGYTF; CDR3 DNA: TGTGCCATCAGTGCCGCCCGCCAGGGAATACCCTATGGCTACACCTTC
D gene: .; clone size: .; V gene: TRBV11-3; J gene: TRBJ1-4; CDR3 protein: CASSLRRLDEKLFF; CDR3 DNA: TGTGCCAGCAGCCTACGACGGCTCGATGAAAAACTGTTTTTT
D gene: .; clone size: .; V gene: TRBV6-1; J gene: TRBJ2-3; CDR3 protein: CASSERSDTQYF; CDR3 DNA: TGTGCCAGCAGTGAACGGTCGGATACGCAGTATTTT
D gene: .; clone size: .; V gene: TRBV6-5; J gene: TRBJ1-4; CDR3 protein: CASKPRGATNEKLFF; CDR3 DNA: TGTGCCAGCAAACCCCGGGGAGCAACTAATGAAAAACTGTTTTTT
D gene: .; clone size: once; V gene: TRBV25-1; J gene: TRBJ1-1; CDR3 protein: CASSSGPTEAFF; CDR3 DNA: TGTGCCAGCAGTTCCGGGCCAACTGAAGCTTTCTTT
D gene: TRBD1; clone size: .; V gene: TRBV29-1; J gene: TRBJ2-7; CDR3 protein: CSVGGLSTGGVSYEQYF; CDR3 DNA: TGCAGCGTTGGAGGACTATCAACAGGGGGAGTCTCCTACGAGCAGTACTTC
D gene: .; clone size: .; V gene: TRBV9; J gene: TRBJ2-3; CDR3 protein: CASSVGPWDTDTQYF; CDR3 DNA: TGTGCCAGCAGCGTGGGTCCGTGGGACACAGATACGCAGTATTTT
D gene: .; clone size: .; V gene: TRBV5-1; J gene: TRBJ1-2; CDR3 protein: CASSLQFEGNYGYTF; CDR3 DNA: TGCGCCAGCAGCTTGCAATTCGAGGGGAACTATGGCTACACCTTC
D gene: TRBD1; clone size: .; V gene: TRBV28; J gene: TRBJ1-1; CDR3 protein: CASGGGASSTEAFF; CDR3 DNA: TGTGCCAGCGGAGGGGGCGCTTCGTCCACTGAAGCTTTCTTT
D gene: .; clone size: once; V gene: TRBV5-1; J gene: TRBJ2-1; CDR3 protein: CASSFGAGINEQFF; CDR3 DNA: TGCGCCAGCAGCTTTGGGGCGGGGATAAATGAGCAGTTCTTC
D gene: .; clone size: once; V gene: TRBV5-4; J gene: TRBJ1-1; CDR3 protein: CASSRTVGNTEAFF; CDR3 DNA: TGTGCCAGCAGCAGGACAGTGGGGAACACTGAAGCTTTCTTT
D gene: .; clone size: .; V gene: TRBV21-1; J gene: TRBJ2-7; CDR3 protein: CASRGTDLSYEQYF; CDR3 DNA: TGTGCCAGCAGAGGGACAGACCTGTCCTACGAGCAGTACTTC
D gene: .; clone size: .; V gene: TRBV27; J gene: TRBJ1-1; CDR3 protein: CASRRSGGTRAFF; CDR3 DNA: TGTGCCAGCAGACGAAGTGGGGGAACTAGGGCTTTCTTT
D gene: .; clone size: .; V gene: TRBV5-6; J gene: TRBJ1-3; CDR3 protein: CASSLNLRFSGNTIYF; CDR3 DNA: TGTGCCAGCAGCCTGAATCTGCGGTTCTCTGGAAACACCATATATTTT
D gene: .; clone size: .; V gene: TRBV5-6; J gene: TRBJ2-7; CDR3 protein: CASSYSDSSYEQYF; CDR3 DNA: TGTGCCAGCAGCTACTCGGACAGCTCCTACGAGCAGTACTTC
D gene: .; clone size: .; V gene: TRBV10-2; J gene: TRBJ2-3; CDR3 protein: CASKSGHSTDTQYF; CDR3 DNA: TGCGCCAGCAAGTCAGGACACAGCACAGATACGCAGTATTTT
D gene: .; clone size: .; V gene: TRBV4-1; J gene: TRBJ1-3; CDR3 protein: CASSQVPSSGNTIYF; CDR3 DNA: TGCGCCAGCAGCCAAGTACCCAGCTCTGGAAACACCATATATTTT
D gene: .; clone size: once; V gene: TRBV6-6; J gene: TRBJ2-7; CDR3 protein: CASSQTSYEQYF; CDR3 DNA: TGTGCCAGCAGTCAGACGTCCTACGAGCAGTACTTC
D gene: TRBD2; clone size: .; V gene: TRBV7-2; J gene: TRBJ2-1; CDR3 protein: CASSPSRAGGKFF; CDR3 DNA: TGTGCCAGCAGCCCTAGTCGGGCGGGAGGGAAATTCTTC
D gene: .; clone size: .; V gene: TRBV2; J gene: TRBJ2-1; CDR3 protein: CASNFMGAGEQFF; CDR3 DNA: TGTGCCAGCAATTTCATGGGGGCGGGTGAGCAGTTCTTC
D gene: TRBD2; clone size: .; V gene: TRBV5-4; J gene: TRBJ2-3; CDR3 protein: CASSRMRGGSSSTDTQYF; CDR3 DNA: TGTGCCAGCAGCAGGATGCGGGGGGGGTCCTCTAGCACAGATACGCAGTATTTT
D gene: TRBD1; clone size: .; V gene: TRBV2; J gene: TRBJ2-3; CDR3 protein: CASKTDRGLRDTQYF; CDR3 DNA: TGTGCCAGCAAGACGGACAGGGGATTGAGAGATACGCAGTATTTT
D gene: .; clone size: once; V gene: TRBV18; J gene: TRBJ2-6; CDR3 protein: CASSPGQSGANVLTF; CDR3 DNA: TGTGCCAGCTCACCAGGGCAATCTGGGGCCAACGTCCTGACTTTC
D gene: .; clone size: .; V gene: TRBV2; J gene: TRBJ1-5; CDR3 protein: CASSRQYSNQPQHF; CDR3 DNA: TGTGCCAGCAGTCGACAGTATAGCAATCAGCCCCAGCATTTT
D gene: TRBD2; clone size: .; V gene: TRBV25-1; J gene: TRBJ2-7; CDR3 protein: CASSGSGSPYEQYF; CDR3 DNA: TGTGCCAGCAGTGGAAGCGGGAGTCCCTACGAGCAGTACTTC
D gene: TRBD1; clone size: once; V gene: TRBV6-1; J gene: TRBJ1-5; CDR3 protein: CASEGALGNQPQHF; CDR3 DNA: TGTGCCAGCGAGGGGGCTTTAGGCAATCAGCCCCAGCATTTT
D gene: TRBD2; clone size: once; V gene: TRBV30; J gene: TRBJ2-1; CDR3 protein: CAWSRASGQPIGYNEQFF; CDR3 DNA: TGTGCCTGGAGTAGGGCTAGCGGGCAACCTATTGGGTACAATGAGCAGTTCTTC
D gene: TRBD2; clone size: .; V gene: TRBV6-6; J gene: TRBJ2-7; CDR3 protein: CASSYLSGGVSYEQYF; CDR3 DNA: TGTGCCAGCAGTTACTTGTCGGGGGGGGTCTCCTACGAGCAGTACTTC
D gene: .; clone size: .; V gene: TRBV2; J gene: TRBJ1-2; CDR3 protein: CASQAGRNYGYTF; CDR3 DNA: TGTGCCAGCCAGGCGGGCCGTAATTATGGCTACACCTTC
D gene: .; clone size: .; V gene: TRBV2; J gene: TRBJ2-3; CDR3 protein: CASSEERGVNTQYF; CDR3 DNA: TGTGCCAGCAGTGAAGAGAGGGGAGTAAATACGCAGTATTTT
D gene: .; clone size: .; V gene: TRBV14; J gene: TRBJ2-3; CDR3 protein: CASSPIIGTSSTDTQYF; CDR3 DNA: TGTGCCAGCAGCCCCATCATTGGGACTTCTAGCACAGATACGCAGTATTTT
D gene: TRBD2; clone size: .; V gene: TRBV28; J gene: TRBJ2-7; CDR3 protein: CASSPGGTPTYEQYF; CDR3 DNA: TGTGCCAGCAGTCCGGGAGGGACTCCTACCTACGAGCAGTACTTC
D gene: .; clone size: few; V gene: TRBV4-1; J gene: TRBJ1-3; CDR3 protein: CASSQYRAGNTIYF; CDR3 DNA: TGCGCCAGCAGCCAATACAGGGCTGGAAACACCATATATTTT
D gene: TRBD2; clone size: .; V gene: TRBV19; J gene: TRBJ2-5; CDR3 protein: CASSIGGGKETQYF; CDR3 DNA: TGTGCCAGTAGTATAGGGGGGGGTAAAGAGACCCAGTACTTC
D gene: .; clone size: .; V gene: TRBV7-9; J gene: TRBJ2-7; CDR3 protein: CASSFQNYEQYF; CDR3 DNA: TGTGCCAGCAGCTTCCAAAACTACGAGCAGTACTTC
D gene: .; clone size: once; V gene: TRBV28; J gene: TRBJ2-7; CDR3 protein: CASSIPLGASYEQYF; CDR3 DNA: TGTGCCAGCAGTATCCCTCTCGGAGCCTCCTACGAGCAGTACTTC
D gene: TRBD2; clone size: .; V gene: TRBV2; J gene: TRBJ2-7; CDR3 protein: CASRPQREGRAQYF; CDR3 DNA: TGTGCCAGCAGACCTCAGCGGGAGGGCCGGGCGCAGTACTTC
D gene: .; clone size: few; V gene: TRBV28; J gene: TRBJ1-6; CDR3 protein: CASSYAGRSNSPLHF; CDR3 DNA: TGTGCCAGCAGTTATGCCGGTAGGAGTAATTCACCCCTCCACTTT
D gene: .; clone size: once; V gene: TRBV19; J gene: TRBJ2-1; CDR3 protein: CASGSGALTNEQFF; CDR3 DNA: TGTGCCAGTGGGTCGGGGGCGTTGACCAATGAGCAGTTCTTC
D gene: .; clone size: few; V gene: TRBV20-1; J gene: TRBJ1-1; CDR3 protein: CSARARREAFF; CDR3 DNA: TGCAGTGCTAGAGCCCGGAGGGAAGCTTTCTTT
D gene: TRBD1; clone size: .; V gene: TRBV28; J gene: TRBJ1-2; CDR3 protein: CASSQDRGISGYTF; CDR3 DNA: TGTGCCAGCAGTCAAGACAGGGGAATCTCTGGCTACACCTTC
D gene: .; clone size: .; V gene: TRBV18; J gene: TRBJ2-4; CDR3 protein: CASSPPTEAKNIQYF; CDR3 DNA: TGTGCCAGCTCACCGCCGACAGAAGCCAAAAACATTCAGTACTTC
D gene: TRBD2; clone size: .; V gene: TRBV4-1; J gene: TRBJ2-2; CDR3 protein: CASSQDTSGANTGELFF; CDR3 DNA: TGCGCCAGCAGCCAAGATACTAGCGGAGCGAACACCGGGGAGCTGTTTTTT
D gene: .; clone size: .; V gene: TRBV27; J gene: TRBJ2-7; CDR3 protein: CASRRARERSYEQYF; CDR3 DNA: TGTGCCAGCAGGCGGGCACGGGAGAGATCCTACGAGCAGTACTTC
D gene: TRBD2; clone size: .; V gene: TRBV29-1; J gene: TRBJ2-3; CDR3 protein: CSAGTRYSDTQYF; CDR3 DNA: TGCAGCGCCGGGACTAGATATTCAGATACGCAGTATTTT
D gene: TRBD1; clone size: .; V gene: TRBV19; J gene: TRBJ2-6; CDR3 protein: CASRLAGTGISGANVLTF; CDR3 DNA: TGTGCCAGTAGGTTAGCCGGGACAGGAATCTCTGGGGCCAACGTCCTGACTTTC
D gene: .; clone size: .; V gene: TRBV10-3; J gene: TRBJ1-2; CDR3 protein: CASLRDGYGYTF; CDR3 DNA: TGTGCCAGCCTCCGGGACGGCTATGGCTACACCTTC
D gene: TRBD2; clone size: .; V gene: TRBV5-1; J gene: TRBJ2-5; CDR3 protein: CASTLLSGGETQYF; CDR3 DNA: TGCGCCAGCACCCTCTTGTCGGGGGGGGAGACCCAGTACTTC
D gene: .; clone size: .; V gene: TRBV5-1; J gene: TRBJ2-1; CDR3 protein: CASTEGGGSYNEQFF; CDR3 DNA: TGCGCCAGCACCGAGGGGGGCGGCTCCTACAATGAGCAGTTCTTC
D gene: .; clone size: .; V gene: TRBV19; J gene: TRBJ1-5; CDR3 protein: CATLFGGGNQPQHF; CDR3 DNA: TGTGCCACTCTTTTTGGGGGTGGCAATCAGCCCCAGCATTTT
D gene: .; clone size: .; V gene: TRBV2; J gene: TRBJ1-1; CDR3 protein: CASSLRPWNTEAFF; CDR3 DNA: TGTGCCAGCAGTTTGAGACCCTGGAACACTGAAGCTTTCTTT
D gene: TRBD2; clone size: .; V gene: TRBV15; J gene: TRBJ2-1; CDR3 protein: CATSRPRGGLAGADEQFF; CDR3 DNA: TGTGCCACCAGCAGACCCCGGGGGGGCCTAGCGGGAGCCGATGAGCAGTTCTTC
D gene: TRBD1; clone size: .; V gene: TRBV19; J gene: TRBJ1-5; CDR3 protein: CASSMVRQGGQPQHF; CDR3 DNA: TGTGCCAGTAGTATGGTCAGACAGGGCGGCCAGCCCCAGCATTTT
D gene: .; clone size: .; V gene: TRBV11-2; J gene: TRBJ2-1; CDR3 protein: CASSFGGSYNEQFF; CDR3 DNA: TGTGCCAGCAGCTTTGGGGGCTCCTACAATGAGCAGTTCTTC